This T cell receptor (beta chain) was documented in a study of cytomegalovirus exposure and HLA in healthy donors (dated by TCRdb to the late 2010s). Looking at the study overall: An earlier analysis of some 500 of the donors reported 250 to 350 Gb of sequence data and some 120 million unique TCR beta sequences from about 200 million T cells. In an earlier analysis of over 550 of the donors, high-throughput TCR beta sequencing was used to judge whether each TCR beta V gene segment behaved as functional or pseudogenic. To predict cytomegalovirus infection status, the study brought together high-throughput TCR immunosequencing, statistical association of individual TCRs with disease status, and machine learning. Rather than using new phenotypic data, the later analysis identified candidate immune exposures from TCR beta sequences and from how often those sequences occurred across donors. Donor age, sex, ethnicity and CMV serostatus were compiled together with the repertoire data. Of the roughly 430 genotyped donors, 81% fell in the genetic ancestry cluster associated with self-reported Caucasian donors. The number of donors typed differed by locus, with about 629-630 for A, B, C, DRB1 and DQB1, 522 for DQA1, 600 to 610 for DPA1, and some 440 for DPB1. The aim of the study was to test whether cataloging public T cell receptors could identify signatures of past pathogen exposure. Along with the approximately 700-subject first cohort, a separate validation cohort of around 110 different subjects was used. Among 398 genotyped donors of the cohort, an average of about 240,000 unique TCR beta nucleotide sequences were sequenced per donor, roughly 18% of them non-productive. All discovery cohort repertoires had been generated on a single sequencing platform. A later genetic analysis used genome-wide SNP genotypes for about 60% of the roughly 670 donors, treating that subset as a discovery cohort. An early release covering over 500 HLA-typed donors comprised 250 to 350 gigabases of sequencing data and about 90 million unique TCR sequences. A later analysis re-analyzed previously published TCR beta repertoires from roughly 630 donors and added high-resolution HLA genotyping to study TCR occurrence patterns. Both class I and class II loci were covered by HLA typing, at four-digit resolution. Roughly five DR-DQ haplotypes were handled as single units for association and clustering because linkage in the cohort was strong. Using immunosequencing, the study profiled T cell repertoires from 666 subjects and related those repertoires to cytomegalovirus serostatus. Overall results and qualifications from the work: Assigning TCR associations to individual alleles was difficult when HLA alleles, especially DR and DQ, strongly co-occurred. Roughly uniform sequencing depth across donors was assumed in presence/absence analyses, although this assumption may not hold. The study gave a list of over 150 TCR beta chains associated with cytomegalovirus. The authors suggested that the approach could potentially be generalized to other disease states and immunological phenotypes. According to a later genetic analysis, donors in an Asian-associated ancestry cluster had fewer N-insertions in productive TCRs than the approximately 700-donor mean. Across donors, most TCR sequences were observed very rarely, whereas some public TCRs were present in many individuals. In vitro tests confirmed that three of the cytomegalovirus-associated TCR beta chains recognize cytomegalovirus antigens. For the cohort, immune exposure information was limited to CMV serostatus. The earlier analysis of around 600 of the donors excluded 15 to 20 rarely observed V segments, including chromosome 9 orphons, because counts were too low. In a later analysis, HLA-associated TCR beta chains showed more clonal expansion and lower generation probabilities than non-associated chains that were equally common. An earlier analysis of some 590 of the donors showed that most TCR beta V segments appeared in productive rearrangements either about 87% or about 30% of the time, which broadly matched IMGT annotations. In a later analysis, the rate of TCR association differed among HLA loci, with DRB1 alleles having the most associated TCRs and HLA-C alleles having the fewest. HLA typing was unavailable for some donors at each locus, so association tests used only the typed subset. According to a later analysis, parvovirus B19, influenza, CMV and Epstein-Barr virus appeared linked to several top co-occurrence clusters. Correlated functional status among segregating V segments might reflect linkage disequilibrium, but an unknown experimental factor could not be ruled out. In a later analysis, about 16,000 TCR beta sequences were associated with specific HLA alleles at a false discovery rate of 0.05. V-gene and J-gene trimming of TCR beta chains was associated with a missense DCLRE1C variant in a later genetic analysis, and the association was replicated in an independent cohort. The classifier was reported to diagnose cytomegalovirus status with high specificity and sensitivity in both the original and validation cohorts. A further reported finding was that TCR beta sequences accurately predicted the HLA-A and HLA-B alleles for most subjects in the first cohort. Only TCR beta chains were sequenced in this cohort, and the absence of alpha or paired-chain data limited detectable features. According to a later analysis, most CMV-associated TCR beta chains appeared to be HLA-restricted, and the HLA associations seemed to be driven largely by CMV exposure. A cluster of highly shared sequence variants was judged likely to represent a technical artifact of the sequencing pipeline.

Libraries were built with the immunoSEQ multiplex PCR assay. The multiplex PCR relied on a mix of 60 forward primers for TCR Vbeta segments and 13 reverse primers for TCR Jbeta segments. A multiplex PCR assay on genomic DNA amplified the CDR3 region of rearranged TCR beta genes. On the Illumina HiSeq System, the amplified TCR beta libraries were sequenced as 87-base-pair reads. The original pipeline was this. A later analysis counted 65 million to 90 million unique TCR beta chains across the roughly 700 repertoires, and around 9.9 million of these chains were shared by at least two donors. Raw reads were error-corrected and collapsed into unique sequences by a nearest-neighbor algorithm in which closely related sequences were merged to remove PCR and sequencing errors. CDR3 sequences were aligned to IMGT reference sequences to assign V, D and J gene segments. For a sequence to be retained, at least a six-nucleotide match to both a V gene segment and a J gene segment was required. Rearrangements were classified as productive when the CDR3 lacked stop codons and remained in frame with V and J, and all other rearrangements were classified as non-productive. CDR3 was defined by IMGT convention, running from the second conserved V-encoded cysteine to the conserved J-encoded phenylalanine. The earlier analysis of around 640 of the donors excluded sequences that lacked an unambiguous match to a single V gene segment. In an earlier analysis of several hundred of the donors, a V segment was called functional when productive rearrangements were above 56.7%, and segregating when the standard deviation between donors exceeded 5%. A statistical classification framework was developed to diagnose cytomegalovirus status using the catalog of TCR beta chain sequences. A later analysis assigned V and J genes by comparing TCR nucleotide sequences with IMGT/GENE-DB human TR gene sequences. Using the TCRdist pipeline, a later analysis assigned CDR3 sequences along with most-parsimonious VDJ recombination scenarios. In a later analysis, every TCR beta chain was defined by the combination of its CDR3 amino acid sequence and its V-gene family, and reads without a unique V-gene family were dropped. In a later analysis, 550 to 650 highly shared, low-generation-probability nucleotide sequences were removed to address suspected cross-contamination and a sequencing artifact. In a later analysis, a clonal expansion index for each public chain was calculated from normalized within-repertoire ranks of inferred template counts. Generation probabilities in a later analysis came from a VDJ recombination model fitted to out-of-frame rearrangements, and those results were checked against IGoR. A later analysis scored TCR-TCR, TCR-HLA and TCR-CMV co-occurrence with hypergeometric tests, applying a repertoire-size bias correction to TCR pairs. In a later analysis, false discovery rates were estimated by permuting HLA or CMV assignments 20 times. A later analysis grouped co-occurring TCRs with DBSCAN, adding TCRdist sequence similarity when clustering within HLA-allele-positive subsets. Co-occurrence clustering excluded repertoires with fewer than 30,000 or more than 120,000 public chains, plus five with anomalous nucleotide sharing. TCRdb carries this immuneACCESS record with in-frame sequences only. Its versions omit some clonotypes, under half of them owing to an unresolved V gene in the studies checked, with the rest unexplained. Clonal size and the V and J genes are those of that table, whereas D and trimming came from the DNA. The sample table records 200,000 to 250,000 clones; 82% of these occur just once. The top ten constitute 5% to 6% of the sample.

Note on this clone: No cognate antigen has been identified for it. No qualities accompany the bases; no much larger clone lies one base away.

The cohort comprised some 680 healthy bone marrow donors. Cohort members were all nominally healthy when sampled, although unrecorded immune exposures were likely present. The donor tested CMV seropositive, placing the donor among the 250 to 350 seropositive members of the cohort. Each donor provided a peripheral blood sample, and peripheral blood mononuclear cells were used for TCR beta sequencing. Genomic DNA was extracted from the blood cell samples with the Qiagen DNeasy Blood Extraction Kit. The TCR was taken from a middle-aged woman in good health and CMV-seropositive. Sequenced input: PBMCs.

The nucleotide sequence is given as TGTGCCAGCAGCGTAGACGGAGGGTCGTCTCGGCCCCAGCATTTT. Protein translation: CASSVDGGSSRPQHF. The chain is made from TRBV9 and TRBJ1-5; no D gene call is confident. V lost 0 bases and J lost 9 bases; the stretch between them is 16 bases long. Taken from cysteine to phenylalanine, the CDR3 has 15 residues. CDR3 DNA only is kept here, 45 bases in frame from base 1. The CDR1 and CDR2 encoded by the germline V gene are SGDLS and YYNGEE.